This entry concerns a single TCR beta chain. The entry originates in a study of OX40 agonist ivuxolimab in advanced cancers. Background on the study: Hepatocellular carcinoma, melanoma, renal cell or head and neck cancer affected the dose-escalation patients. With a range of roughly 20 to 80, age averaged approximately 55 years, and around 80% were male.

Germline values: CDR1 SGHTA, CDR2 FQGNSA. V was pared by 0 bases and J by 5 bases, with 0 bases of the junction left unmatched. The CDR3 runs 15 residues. Profiled with immunoSEQ multiplex PCR; TCRdb holds only in-frame clones, not every one. The sample carries approximately 70,000 clones, about 82% recorded once. The chain employs TRBV7-2 and TRBJ2-3, with TRBD2 matching over 12 bases. The clonotype originates from an adult with an advanced solid tumor such as melanoma, head and neck, liver or kidney cancer. The sample here was CD4+ or CD8+ T cells sorted from blood, taken in a trial of the OX40 agonist ivuxolimab. CDR3 sequence: CASSLATSGGDTQYF. CDR3 DNA sequence: TGTGCCAGCAGCTTAGCGACTAGCGGGGGAGATACGCAGTATTTT.